This TCR beta chain was retrieved from a study of long-term antiretroviral therapy in people with HIV. Concerning this clone: The antigen is undetermined.

The run of the v3.0 immunoSEQ assay was at survey level. Some clones are missing from TCRdb's copy, which holds only in-frame ones; the method was immunoSEQ multiplex PCR. The sample carries approximately 23,000 clones, roughly four fifths recorded once. Every specimen provided roughly 0.95-11 million cryopreserved PBMC before DNA extraction took place. With 9 bases removed from V and 0 bases from J, the gap between germline ends came to 14 bases. Germline V gives CDR1 MNHNS, CDR2 SASEGT. The length of the CDR3 is 15 residues. Whole-study results and caveats: Information on adherence, resistance and therapy changes was unavailable.

Sample: unsorted PBMCs, taken 1.5 years after starting antiretroviral therapy. V usage is TRBV6-1 and J usage is TRBJ2-2; TRBD1 is a possible D gene (6 bases). This clonotype was obtained from a man younger than 45 with HIV. DNA for the CDR3: TGTGCCAGTCATCCGGGACACGCGAACACCGGGGAGCTGTTTTTT. Its protein product is CASHPGHANTGELFF.